A single sample gave rise to the 14 T cell receptor beta chains below, sequenced in a study of blood T cell repertoires in COVID-19. Produced via immunoSEQ multiplex PCR; TCRdb's table is partial and in-frame only. The data hold some 300,000 clones, with 90% to 95% observed a single time. The sample comprised PBMCs or T cells enriched from blood (not recorded which). The receptors were gathered from a woman in her thirties who had been exposed to COVID-19.

This rearrangement joins TRBV7-2 to TRBJ2-3; 8 nucleotides line up with TRBD2. The germline gives CDR1 SGHTA, CDR2 FQGNSA. With V trimmed by 4 bases and J by 3 bases, 12 bases remained unmatched. The CDR3 length is 17 residues. CDR3 residues: CASSSPPRTSKTDTQYF. The DNA of the CDR3 is TGTGCCAGCAGCTCACCCCCCCGGACTAGCAAAACAGATACGCAGTATTTT. Complete variable domain (other parts from reference TRBV7-2 and TRBJ2-3): GAGVSQSPSNKVTEKGKDVELRCDPISGHTALYWYRQSLGQGLEFLIYFQGNSAPDKSGLPSDRFSAERTGGSVSTLTIQRTQQEDSAVYLCASSSPPRTSKTDTQYFGPGTRLTVL.

This sequence joins TRBV15 and TRBJ2-3; D is perhaps TRBD2 (5 bases). V dropped 1 base and J dropped 2 bases, with 13 bases sitting between them. Germline CDR1 reads LNHNV; CDR2 reads YYDKDF (reference sequence). The CDR3 loop spans 16 amino acids. In DNA, the CDR3 is TGTGCCACCAGCAGAGGATCGGGGATCGCCACAGATACGCAGTATTTT. This encodes CATSRGSGIATDTQYF.

The chain joins TRBV6-5 to TRBJ2-1; D is unresolved. The CDR3 spans 16 residues. The V gene's germline CDR1 is MNHEY and CDR2 SVGAGI. The V end lost 2 bases, the J end lost 8 bases, and 19 bases lay between the germline ends. The DNA for the CDR3 is TGTGCCAGCAGTTACCCCGTCCGCGGCGGTCTCCATGAGCAGTTCTTC. Its protein is CASSYPVRGGLHEQFF.

The V call is TRBV5-4, the J call TRBJ1-4, with 9 positions matching TRBD1. The germline gives CDR1 SGHNT, CDR2 YYREEE (reference sequence). V trimming: 0 bases; J trimming: 2 bases; junction bases outside the gene matches: 2. The CDR3 loop spans 16 amino acids. The CDR3 sequence is CASSLGTGATNEKLFF. The CDR3 DNA is TGTGCCAGCAGCTTGGGGACAGGGGCCACTAATGAAAAACTGTTTTTT.

CDR3 in amino acids: CASSLAAGRDIQYF. CDR3 in DNA: TGCGCCAGCAGCTTGGCTGCGGGACGGGACATTCAGTACTTC. This rearrangement joins TRBV5-1 to TRBJ2-4; TRBD2 is a possible D gene (6 bases). Between the trimmed V and J ends, which lost 0 bases and 8 bases, there was a span of 12 bases. Germline-derived CDR1 and CDR2 are SGHRS and YFSETQ. The CDR3 is 14 amino acids. Supplemented by reference TRBV5-1 and TRBJ2-4, the full variable domain reads KAGVTQTPRYLIKTRGQQVTLSCSPISGHRSVSWYQQTPGQGLQFLFEYFSETQRNKGNFPGRFSGRQFSNSRSEMNVSTLELGDSALYLCASSLAAGRDIQYFGAGTRLSVL.

V is TRBV19 and J is TRBJ2-3, with 7 nucleotides matching TRBD1. CDR3 size: 14 residues. CDR1 is LNHDA and CDR2 is SQIVND in the germline V gene (reference sequence). The ends lost 8 bases at V and 0 bases at J; junction bases unmatched: 5. The CDR3 loop is CASSGQVSTDTQYF. The CDR3 coding sequence is TGTGCCAGTTCAGGACAGGTGAGCACAGATACGCAGTATTTT. Variable domain in full (rest from reference TRBV19 and TRBJ2-3): DGGITQSPKYLFRKEGQNVTLSCEQNLNHDAMYWYRQDPGQGLRLIYYSQIVNDFQKGDIAEGYSVSREKKESFPLTVTSAQKNPTAFYLCASSGQVSTDTQYFGPGTRLTVL.

The chain links TRBV5-8 to TRBJ2-1; 8 nucleotides match TRBD1. CDR1 and CDR2 (germline): SGHTS, YDEGEE. V was clipped by 5 bases and J by 5 bases; unmatched bases: 6. This CDR3 contains 14 residues. The CDR3 nucleotides read TGTGCCAGCAGGCCTGGACAGGGAAACAATGAGCAGTTCTTC. Amino acids: CASRPGQGNNEQFF.

This clone is a singleton in its sample. This rearrangement joins TRBV11-2 to TRBJ2-6, with 9 bases lining up with TRBD1. The ends lost 5 bases at V and 5 bases at J; junction bases unmatched: 13. Germline V gene data show CDR1 as SGHAT and CDR2 as FQNNGV. CDR3 length equals 18 residues. DNA for the CDR3: TGTGCCAGCAGCGACGACAGGGGGGATACCTGGTGGGCCAACGTCCTGACTTTC. As protein: CASSDDRGDTWWANVLTF.

This chain uses TRBV4-1 with TRBJ1-2; 11 bases line up with TRBD1. J gave up 9 bases and V 0 bases, and 9 bases lay outside the gene matches. CDR3 length: 16 amino acids. Germline-derived CDR1 and CDR2 are MGHRA and YSYEKL. The CDR3 loop is CASSQDKGQGAPRYTF. The DNA for the CDR3 is TGCGCCAGCAGCCAAGATAAAGGACAGGGGGCGCCCCGCTACACCTTC.

The chain uses TRBV29-1 and TRBJ1-3; D unclear. Germline V gene data show CDR1 as SQVTM and CDR2 as ANQGSEA. The CDR3 consists of 14 residues. The DNA of the CDR3 is TGCAGACGGGAAAGCCGATCCTCTGGAAACACCATATATTTT. Protein sequence: CRRESRSSGNTIYF.

The chain recombines TRBV5-1 with TRBJ2-1; D unresolved. Trimming removed 0 bases at V and 4 bases at J, with 5 bases between. This CDR3 region has 13 residues. Germline CDR1 and CDR2: SGHRS and YFSETQ. For the CDR3, the DNA is TGCGCCAGCAGCTTGGTACAGTACAATGAGCAGTTCTTC. Translation gives CASSLVQYNEQFF.

The chain links TRBV3-1 (or the pseudogene TRBV3-2) to TRBJ2-7; the match to TRBD2 covers 15 bases. This CDR3 is 19 amino acids long. With V trimmed by 2 bases and J by 6 bases, 14 bases remained unmatched. The germline CDR1 and CDR2 sequences are LGHDT and YNNKEL (reference sequence). CDR3 region: CASSQQGLAGGTSRGEQYF. The CDR3, as DNA: TGTGCCAGCAGCCAACAGGGACTAGCGGGGGGTACGTCTCGGGGCGAGCAGTACTTC.

The rearrangement links TRBV4-1 to TRBJ2-7, with 15 positions matching TRBD2. From germline, CDR1 is MGHRA and CDR2 YSYEKL. This CDR3 spans 17 amino acids. J gave up 2 bases and V 4 bases, and 6 bases lay outside the gene matches. The CDR3 nucleotides are TGCGCCAGCAGCCTCCAGGGACTAGCGGGGGGAACCTACGAGCAGTACTTC. Translated: CASSLQGLAGGTYEQYF.

The count of this clone is one. The rearrangement joins TRBV11-3 to TRBJ2-3, with no clear D. The germline CDR1 and CDR2 sequences are SGHNT and YENEEA. This CDR3 region has 17 residues. V lost 1 base, J lost 2 bases, and 16 bases lay in between. CDR3 in DNA: TGTGCCAGCAGCTTAGTAGCTGGATCCCTTGACACAGATACGCAGTATTTT. Translation: CASSLVAGSLDTDTQYF. The complete variable domain, with remaining parts taken from reference TRBV11-3 and TRBJ2-3, reads EAGVVQSPRYKIIEKKQPVAFWCNPISGHNTLYWYLQNLGQGPELLIRYENEEAVDDSQLPKDRFSAERLKGVDSTLKIQPAELGDSAVYLCASSLVAGSLDTDTQYFGPGTRLTVL.